Following are 22 T cell receptor beta chains from one sample sequenced in a study of cytomegalovirus exposure and HLA in healthy donors (dated by TCRdb to about 2017). To prepare the library, the immunoSEQ multiplex PCR assay was applied. For the multiplex PCR, a mixture combining 60 forward primers for TCR Vbeta segments and 13 reverse primers for TCR Jbeta segments was used. This immuneACCESS table, as held by TCRdb, lists in-frame sequences with V and J called but not all clones. Of the missing ones, under half trace to an unresolved V gene in checked studies; the others have no known cause. This sample lists roughly 170,000 clones; less than 90% were detected once. About 4.3% of the sample lies in the top ten. Source material: PBMCs. These receptors came from a woman aged 50 to 60 in good health and CMV-seropositive.

This chain connects TRBV4-3 to TRBJ1-6; TRBD1 matches at 10 bases. J gave up 9 bases and V 0 bases, and 5 bases lay outside the gene matches. Germline assignment: CDR1 LGHNA and CDR2 YSLEER. The CDR3 length is 16 residues. The CDR3 DNA is TGCGCCAGCAGCCAAGATCAAGGACAGGGGGGTTCACCCCTCCACTTT. It codes for CASSQDQGQGGSPLHF.

The rearrangement uses TRBV18 and TRBJ2-3; 11 nucleotides agree with TRBD2. The CDR3 spans 16 residues. The germline CDR1 and CDR2 sequences are KGHSH and LQKENI. V was clipped by 0 bases and J by 5 bases; unmatched bases: 4. CDR3 amino acids: CASSPPYLAGGDTQYF. Written as DNA, the CDR3 is TGTGCCAGCTCACCACCCTACCTAGCGGGGGGAGATACGCAGTATTTT.

The genes are TRBV5-1 and TRBJ2-1; D might be TRBD2 (6 bases). The CDR3 totals 15 residues. The V gene's germline CDR1 is SGHRS and CDR2 YFSETQ. Trimming shortened V by 6 bases and J by 8 bases, and 21 bases separated the two germline ends. The CDR3, as DNA: TGCGCCAGCACGGGGGACGGGACGGGAGCCCATGAGCAGTTCTTC. Its protein product is CASTGDGTGAHEQFF.

The CDR3 DNA sequence: TGTGCCAGCAGGGAGGCAGGGGCGGATGAAAAACTGTTTTTT. Translation gives CASREAGADEKLFF. The V and J genes are TRBV14 and TRBJ1-4; a weak D match, TRBD1 (6 bases). The germline gives CDR1 SGHDN, CDR2 FVKESK. Between the trimmed V and J ends, which lost 6 bases and 6 bases, there was a span of 14 bases. The CDR3 contains 14 residues. Full variable domain (outside the CDR3, taken from reference TRBV14 and TRBJ1-4): EAGVTQFPSHSVIEKGQTVTLRCDPISGHDNLYWYRRVMGKEIKFLLHFVKESKQDESGMPNNRFLAERTGGTYSTLKVQPAELEDSGVYFCASREAGADEKLFFGSGTQLSVL.

Details on this clone: Relative to the germline gene, one junction end is altered; a read error may explain this. This sequence joins TRBV7-3 and TRBJ1-2; no clear D gene. In germline, CDR1 is SGHTA, CDR2 FQGTGA. The CDR3 spans 14 residues. For the CDR3, the DNA is TGTGCCAGCAGCCTAACCCCGGGCGGGAATGGCTACACCTTC. It is translated as CASSLTPGGNGYTF.

The gene calls are TRBV18 and TRBJ2-3; D perhaps matches TRBD2 (5 bases). The CDR3 sequence is 16 residues long. The germline CDR1 and CDR2 sequences are KGHSH and LQKENI. V lost 4 bases and J lost 0, with 14 bases in between. The CDR3 DNA follows: TGTGCCAGCTCACTAAAAGCGGCCTCTAGCACAGATACGCAGTATTTT. This encodes CASSLKAASSTDTQYF.

The chain links TRBV5-4 to TRBJ2-7; 11 bases fit TRBD2. After removal of 4 bases from V and 5 bases from J, the junction contained 17 bases not matched to a gene. Germline assignment: CDR1 SGHNT and CDR2 YYREEE (reference sequence). This CDR3 has 18 amino acids. The CDR3 DNA is TGTGCCAGCAGCCCAAGCAGCTCCCGGGGTAGCGGGAGGGACGAGCAGTACTTC. As protein: CASSPSSSRGSGRDEQYF.

The V gene is TRBV14, the J gene TRBJ1-2; 12 nucleotides align to TRBD1. The V gene's germline CDR1 is SGHDN and CDR2 FVKESK. Trimming took 0 bases from V and 7 from J; bases not matched to a gene: 9. The CDR3 runs 17 residues. The CDR3 reads CASSQDPGTGGAVGYTF. CDR3 in DNA: TGTGCCAGCAGCCAAGATCCGGGGACAGGGGGCGCGGTTGGCTACACCTTC.

This chain joins TRBV19 and TRBJ1-2; 9 bases fit TRBD1. The CDR3 totals 16 residues. Germline trimming cut 7 bases from V and 7 bases from J; bases unmatched to any gene: 16. Looked up from germline, CDR1 is LNHDA and CDR2 is SQIVND (reference sequence). CDR3: CASTTSGTGTIGGYTF. Written as DNA, the CDR3 is TGTGCCAGTACCACATCCGGGACAGGGACGATTGGTGGCTACACCTTC. Full variable domain (remainder filled in from reference TRBV19 and TRBJ1-2): DGGITQSPKYLFRKEGQNVTLSCEQNLNHDAMYWYRQDPGQGLRLIYYSQIVNDFQKGDIAEGYSVSREKKESFPLTVTSAQKNPTAFYLCASTTSGTGTIGGYTFGSGTRLTVV.

The chain combines TRBV6-1 with TRBJ2-5; D ambiguous. V was clipped by 8 bases and J by 5 bases, with 15 bases between them. This CDR3 has 13 amino acids. The germline CDR1 and CDR2 sequences are MNHNS and SASEGT. The CDR3 is CASGVWPGETQYF. CDR3 coding DNA: TGTGCCAGCGGAGTGTGGCCCGGCGAGACCCAGTACTTC.

The chain has TRBV29-1 and TRBJ2-7; the match to TRBD1 covers 7 bases. Per the germline V gene, CDR1 is SQVTM and CDR2 is ANQGSEA. The CDR3 is 14 amino acids. Trimming at V came to 8 bases and at J to 2 bases, leaving 12 bases not matched to a gene. CDR3: CSLGQGDKTYEQYF. For the CDR3, the DNA is TGCAGCCTCGGTCAGGGGGACAAGACCTACGAGCAGTACTTC.

The rearrangement joins TRBV27 to TRBJ2-1; D may be TRBD1 (6 bases). Between the trimmed V and J ends, which lost 8 bases and 3 bases, there was a span of 11 bases. Germline V lookup: CDR1 MNHEY, CDR2 SMNVEV (reference sequence). This CDR3 has 13 amino acids. The CDR3 protein is CASSSGDYNEQFF. The CDR3 DNA sequence: TGTGCCAGCTCTTCAGGGGACTACAATGAGCAGTTCTTC.

This chain links TRBV29-1 with TRBJ1-1; 9 nucleotides align to TRBD1. Unmatched junction bases numbered 10, after V lost 5 bases and J lost 3 bases. The CDR3 is 15 amino acids. Germline V gives CDR1 SQVTM, CDR2 ANQGSEA. The CDR3 reads CSVLPTGTGHTEAFF. The DNA for the CDR3 is TGCAGCGTTTTACCCACCGGGACAGGGCACACTGAAGCTTTCTTT.

The V gene is TRBV11-2, the J gene TRBJ2-7; D not resolved. Germline CDR1 and CDR2: SGHAT and FQNNGV. The CDR3 contains 17 residues. Between the trimmed V and J ends, which lost 0 bases and 2 bases, there was a span of 17 bases. DNA of the CDR3: TGTGCCAGCAGCTTAGATCCCCCCTATAGCATGCCCTACGAGCAGTACTTC. It codes for CASSLDPPYSMPYEQYF. Full variable domain (remainder filled in from reference TRBV11-2 and TRBJ2-7): EAGVAQSPRYKIIEKRQSVAFWCNPISGHATLYWYQQILGQGPKLLIQFQNNGVVDDSQLPKDRFSAERLKGVDSTLKIQPAKLEDSAVYLCASSLDPPYSMPYEQYFGPGTRLTVT.

This clone has a single count. One junction end disagrees with the germline gene, perhaps due to a read error. This chain joins TRBV30 and TRBJ2-7; 8 bases match TRBD1. The length of the CDR3 is 16 residues. The germline V gene encodes CDR1 GTSNPN and CDR2 SVGIG (reference sequence). CDR3 DNA: TGTGCCTGGAGGAAGGACAGGGTTCTTCAGACCTACGAGCAGCACTTC. Its protein is CAWRKDRVLQTYEQHF.

This clone was detected only a few times. This rearrangement joins TRBV5-1 to TRBJ2-5, with 10 bases aligning to TRBD2. Looked up from germline, CDR1 is SGHRS and CDR2 is YFSETQ. This CDR3 region has 17 residues. The trim removed 0 bases at V and 2 bases at J, leaving 7 bases unmatched. The CDR3 coding sequence is TGCGCCAGCAGCTTGGCCCCTAGCGGGAGCCTTCAAGAGACCCAGTACTTC. The encoded protein is CASSLAPSGSLQETQYF.

The chain has TRBV7-2 and TRBJ2-7; 7 bases agree with TRBD1. Germline CDR1 and CDR2: SGHTA and FQGNSA. Unmatched junction bases numbered 11, after V lost 5 bases and J lost 4 bases. This CDR3 contains 15 residues. DNA of the CDR3: TGTGCCAGCAGCCCCACCCAGGGACAGCCTTACGAGCAGTACTTC. Encoded protein: CASSPTQGQPYEQYF.

This chain links TRBV27 with TRBJ1-3; 10 bases are a match to TRBD1. There are 15 residues in the CDR3. Germline V gives CDR1 MNHEY, CDR2 SMNVEV (reference sequence). V dropped 3 bases and J dropped 7; count of bases not matched to a gene: 6. CDR3 in amino acids: CASSFSGQGSNTIYF. CDR3 sequence (DNA): TGTGCCAGCAGTTTCTCGGGACAGGGGTCGAACACCATATATTTT.

This chain connects TRBV9 to TRBJ2-1; 9 nucleotides agree with TRBD2. The CDR3 is 15 residues long. V lost 4 bases and J lost 4; bases outside the gene matches: 6. The germline V gene encodes CDR1 SGDLS and CDR2 YYNGEE. CDR3 protein: CASSPQLAGYNEQFF. The CDR3 coding sequence is TGTGCCAGCAGCCCCCAGCTAGCGGGGTACAATGAGCAGTTCTTC.

A few counts support this clone. The J gene is TRBJ1-2, the V gene TRBV6-1, with 9 nucleotides matching TRBD1. The V gene end was trimmed by 7 bases and the J gene end by 5 bases; junction bases not matched to a gene: 5. Germline assignment: CDR1 MNHNS and CDR2 SASEGT. CDR3 length: 13 residues. The CDR3 nucleotides read TGTGCCAGCACGGTTGGACAGGGGTATGGCTACACCTTC. Protein sequence: CASTVGQGYGYTF.

J is TRBJ2-7 and V is TRBV9; TRBD2 might be the D (6 bases). This CDR3 has 17 residues. The germline V gene encodes CDR1 SGDLS and CDR2 YYNGEE. Between the trimmed V and J ends, which lost 0 bases and 3 bases, there was a span of 19 bases. The CDR3 nucleotides are TGTGCCAGCAGCGTAGGGGCGGGGCCTATCGGGAGCTACGAGCAGTACTTC. Amino acid sequence: CASSVGAGPIGSYEQYF.

This chain uses TRBV15 with TRBJ1-4; D is perhaps TRBD1 (5 bases). The ends were cut back, 1 base at V and 6 bases at J, with 12 bases in the middle. Germline V gives CDR1 LNHNV, CDR2 YYDKDF (reference sequence). This CDR3 spans 15 amino acids. The CDR3 here is CATSRGDRMYEKLFF. The CDR3 DNA reads as TGTGCCACCAGCAGAGGAGACAGAATGTATGAAAAACTGTTTTTT.